This is a list of T cell receptor beta chains from one sample in a study of blood T cell repertoires in COVID-19. Sequencing was performed with immunoSEQ multiplex PCR; in TCRdb, only in-frame clones are kept and a portion is missing. This table has 350,000 or so clones, around 91% appearing once. The sequencing input was peripheral blood. These receptors were taken from a man aged 18 to 29 with active or convalescent COVID-19. The conserved cysteine and the conserved F or W are not part of the CDR3 here.

TRBV10-3 | AISESDRTTDTQY
TRBV24-1 | ATSYGGADTQY
TRBV30 | AYGGNSYEQY
TRBV6-5 | ASSYNRDYGYT
TRBV5-4 | ASRSYYRDRGHGYT
TRBV27 | ASSLYGSANSYNEQF
TRBV28 | ASSLGQAQF
TRBV5-4 | ASSSGTVNEKLF
TRBV7-9 | ASSPEQF
TRBV7-2 | ASSFFSTNQPQH
TRBV7-2 | ASSLVFSNGSRGSYEQY
TRBV4-1 | ASSQGPTRLEETQY
TRBV3-1/TRBV3-2 | ASSQELQKYTDTQY
TRBV28 | ASTPRTGLSPLP
TRBV5-6 | ASRARGLNTEAF
TRBV29-1 | SAPGDSKMYATNEKLF
TRBV6-5 | ASSFNGPGDTEAF
TRBV18 | ASSAAGTEIYEQY
TRBV23-1 | AGDLGDQTSVSTDTQY
TRBV6-5 | ASSTYRVQDTQY
TRBV4-3 | ASSQVGTDTQY
TRBV2 | ATPGSGPSYNEQF